The 22 T cell receptor beta chains presented below share a single source sample, sequenced in a study of blood T cell repertoires in COVID-19. The assay was immunoSEQ multiplex PCR, and TCRdb's table has in-frame clones only and misses some. The sample comprises about 200,000 clones, 70% to 90% of which are singletons, and approximately 8.2% rests with the top ten. Sequencing input: PBMCs or T cells enriched from blood (not recorded which). These receptors were taken from a young woman who had recovered from COVID-19.

The table lists this clone with a few counts. The CDR3 here is CASSSMGLKGYGYTF. The CDR3 DNA is TGTGCCAGCAGCTCCATGGGACTCAAGGGCTATGGCTACACCTTC. This chain uses TRBV7-9 with TRBJ1-2, with D perhaps matching TRBD1 (5 bases). Deletions cut 4 bases from V and 4 bases from J, with 16 bases between. Germline CDR1 SEHNR, CDR2 FQNEAQ (reference sequence). This CDR3 has 15 residues.

The chain recombines TRBV20-1 with TRBJ2-1, with 7 bases that match TRBD2. V dropped 7 bases and J dropped 10; count of bases not matched to a gene: 7. CDR1 is DFQATT and CDR2 is SNEGSKA in the germline V gene (reference sequence). The length of the CDR3 is 11 residues. CDR3 loop: CSVPAGREQFF. CDR3 nucleotides: TGCAGTGTTCCAGCGGGGCGAGAGCAGTTCTTC.

This chain uses TRBV7-9 with TRBJ1-1, with 7 bases that match TRBD1. The germline CDR1 and CDR2 sequences are SEHNR and FQNEAQ (reference sequence). This CDR3 has 13 residues. Trimming cost V 3 bases and J 8 bases; bases outside gene matches: 6. CDR3 in DNA: TGTGCCAGCAGCTTTGGTGGCAGGGGGGAAGCTTTCTTT. Translating it yields CASSFGGRGEAFF.

The sample holds one count of this clone. J is TRBJ2-2 and V is TRBV3-1 (or the pseudogene TRBV3-2); tentatively, D is TRBD2 (6 bases). This CDR3 region has 17 residues. Germline CDR1 LGHDT, CDR2 YNNKEL (reference sequence). Trimming removed 6 bases from V and 4 bases from J, with 21 bases in between. The CDR3 sequence is CASRDIRGKAGTGELFF. The CDR3 bases are TGTGCCAGCAGAGATATCCGGGGGAAAGCGGGCACCGGGGAGCTGTTTTTT.

This clone was observed a single time. This chain joins TRBV24-1 and TRBJ2-4; 8 positions match TRBD1. Trimming at V came to 12 bases and at J to 5 bases, leaving 8 bases not matched to a gene. CDR1 and CDR2 (germline): KGHDR, SFDVKD. The CDR3 runs to 13 residues. CDR3 DNA sequence: TGTGCCTCTCAGGGGGCGGTAGAAAACATTCAGTACTTC. As protein: CASQGAVENIQYF.

J is TRBJ2-3 and V is TRBV18, with 9 positions matching TRBD2. Germline lookup yields CDR1 KGHSH and CDR2 LQKENI. V was pared by 1 base and J by 2 bases, with 7 bases of the junction left unmatched. The CDR3 loop spans 17 amino acids. The CDR3 region is CASSPLPRTSVTDTQYF. CDR3 bases: TGTGCCAGCTCACCACTTCCCCGGACTAGCGTCACAGATACGCAGTATTTT.

The chain combines TRBV10-2 with TRBJ1-6, with a possible D match to TRBD1 (6 bases). CDR1 WSHSY and CDR2 SAAADI come from the germline V gene. V was cut by 0 bases and J by 7 bases, with 13 bases left in between. The CDR3 runs to 16 residues. Written as DNA, the CDR3 is TGCGCCAGCAGTGAGTCGCCGGGACAAGGAAATTCACCCCTCCACTTT. Protein product: CASSESPGQGNSPLHF.

This chain connects TRBV28 to TRBJ1-2, with D perhaps matching TRBD1 (6 bases). Trimming shortened V by 0 bases and J by 4 bases, and 9 bases separated the two germline ends. Germline V gene lookup returns CDR1 MDHEN and CDR2 SYDVKM. The CDR3 sequence is 14 residues long. CDR3 nucleotide sequence: TGTGCCAGCAGTTTATGGGGGACAAGCTATGGCTACACCTTC. Translating gives CASSLWGTSYGYTF.

The chain couples TRBV28 to TRBJ1-2, with D tentatively TRBD1 (6 bases). CDR1 MDHEN and CDR2 SYDVKM come from the germline V gene. Trimming removed 5 bases at V and 5 bases at J, with 12 bases between. CDR3 length equals 13 residues. The CDR3 protein is CASSTQGPYGYTF. The CDR3 nucleotides are TGTGCCAGCAGTACACAGGGCCCTTATGGCTACACCTTC.

Written as DNA, the CDR3 is TGTGCCACCAGCAGAGATACGGGGCAGGGGAATGGCTACACCTTC. The encoded protein is CATSRDTGQGNGYTF. This chain uses TRBV15 with TRBJ1-2, with D possibly being TRBD1 (6 bases). V was trimmed by 0 bases and J by 6 bases, leaving 14 bases between them. Germline V gene data show CDR1 as LNHNV and CDR2 as YYDKDF (reference sequence). CDR3 length equals 15 residues. The variable domain in full, with the rest retrieved from reference TRBV15 and TRBJ1-2, is DAMVIQNPRYQVTQFGKPVTLSCSQTLNHNVMYWYQQKSSQAPKLLFHYYDKDFNNEADTPDNFQSRRPNTSFCFLDIRSPGLGDTAMYLCATSRDTGQGNGYTFGSGTRLTVV.

The J gene is TRBJ2-3, the V gene TRBV6-1, with 7 bases lining up with TRBD1. V lost 3 bases and J lost 2; bases outside the gene matches: 11. Germline assignment: CDR1 MNHNS and CDR2 SASEGT. The CDR3 length is 17 residues. The CDR3 DNA sequence: TGTGCCAGCAGTGAGTGGACAGGACCACAGGCCACAGATACGCAGTATTTT. Its protein is CASSEWTGPQATDTQYF.

This clone was seen once. The chain employs TRBV29-1 and TRBJ1-2, with D maybe TRBD1 (6 bases). The CDR3 loop spans 14 amino acids. Germline V lookup: CDR1 SQVTM, CDR2 ANQGSEA. V lost 6 bases to trimming and J lost 4 bases, with 18 bases between them. The CDR3 region is CSVPGGLTAYGYTF. CDR3 in DNA: TGCAGCGTCCCGGGGGGCTTGACTGCCTATGGCTACACCTTC. Variable domain in full (rest from reference TRBV29-1 and TRBJ1-2): SAVISQKPSRDICQRGTSLTIQCQVDSQVTMMFWYRQQPGQSLTLIATANQGSEATYESGFVIDKFPISRPNLTFSTLTVSNMSPEDSSIYLCSVPGGLTAYGYTFGSGTRLTVV.

The chain has TRBV5-1 and TRBJ2-1; 9 bases are a match to TRBD1. Losses at the gene ends were 5 bases for V and 10 bases for J; bases not matched to a gene: 4. Germline V gene sequence: CDR1 SGHRS, CDR2 YFSETQ. The CDR3 totals 12 residues. DNA for the CDR3: TGCGCCAGCAGTTTAACAGGGGGCGAGCAGTTCTTC. It encodes CASSLTGGEQFF.

The V and J genes are TRBV27 and TRBJ2-3; 8 positions match TRBD2. Trimming at V came to 8 bases and at J to 2 bases, leaving 3 bases not matched to a gene. The CDR3 consists of 13 residues. Germline CDR1 and CDR2: MNHEY and SMNVEV (reference sequence). The CDR3 region is CASAGGNTDTQYF. The CDR3 DNA sequence: TGTGCCAGCGCGGGGGGCAACACAGATACGCAGTATTTT.

This rearrangement joins TRBV30 to TRBJ1-4; a weak D match, TRBD1 (5 bases). This CDR3 has 15 amino acids. CDR1 and CDR2 from the germline V gene are GTSNPN and SVGIG (reference sequence). Trimming cost V 6 bases and J 2 bases, with 16 bases left between them. The CDR3 DNA follows: TGTGCCTGTCAGGGATTGGGGCGCACTAATGAAAAACTGTTTTTT. Translation: CACQGLGRTNEKLFF.

The V call is TRBV4-1, the J call TRBJ1-6; maybe TRBD1 (5 bases). The CDR3 runs 17 residues. Deletions cut 1 base from V and 10 bases from J, with 20 bases between. Per germline, CDR1 MGHRA and CDR2 YSYEKL. The CDR3 nucleotides read TGCGCCAGCAGCCAAGCATTAAGAAGGGAGCGGGGGTCACCCCTCCACTTT. It specifies CASSQALRRERGSPLHF.

The chain is built from TRBV7-3 and TRBJ2-5, with 8 bases lining up with TRBD2. Germline V gives CDR1 SGHTA, CDR2 FQGTGA. V was clipped by 1 base and J by 4 bases; unmatched bases: 5. The CDR3 runs 15 residues. CDR3 coding DNA: TGTGCCAGCAGCTTAAGGCGGGGGGCCGGAGAGACCCAGTACTTC. It is translated as CASSLRRGAGETQYF.

The chain recombines TRBV5-6 with TRBJ1-1; 7 bases align to TRBD1. This CDR3 has 15 residues. CDR1 SGHDT and CDR2 YYEEEE come from the germline V gene. With V trimmed by 3 bases and J by 5 bases, 10 bases remained unmatched. CDR3 DNA: TGTGCCAGCAGCTGCCAGGGGGTATTTGGAACTGAAGCTTTCTTT. Amino acid sequence: CASSCQGVFGTEAFF.

This clone was seen just once. J is TRBJ2-7 and V is TRBV7-2; D is unclear. Germline V lookup: CDR1 SGHTA, CDR2 FQGNSA. The CDR3 runs 11 residues. V was clipped by 3 bases and J by 4 bases, with 4 bases between them. Written as DNA, the CDR3 is TGTGCCAGCAGCTTTATGTACGAGCAGTACTTC. Protein product: CASSFMYEQYF.

This sequence joins TRBV5-4 and TRBJ2-4, with TRBD1 matching over 9 bases. The ends lost 7 bases at V and 5 bases at J; junction bases unmatched: 7. The CDR3 runs to 14 residues. The V gene's germline CDR1 is SGHNT and CDR2 YYREEE (reference sequence). The CDR3 nucleotides are TGTGCCAGCGGGAGGGGGGACAGGGAAAACATTCAGTACTTC. It yields the protein CASGRGDRENIQYF.

The chain employs TRBV9 and TRBJ2-5; D remains unclear. Germline assignment: CDR1 SGDLS and CDR2 YYNGEE. This CDR3 is built from 15 residues. The V and J ends lost 4 bases and 3 bases respectively, with 16 bases between them. CDR3 nucleotides: TGTGCCAGCAGCCCTATCGGTACAGAGAAAGAGACCCAGTACTTC. It specifies CASSPIGTEKETQYF.

This clone was observed once. The chain combines TRBV10-3 with TRBJ1-3; D gene unclear. The germline CDR1 and CDR2 sequences are ENHRY and SYGVKD. The CDR3 is 14 residues long. The V and J ends lost 10 bases and 4 bases respectively, with 17 bases between them. The CDR3 DNA follows: TGTGCCACCCGCGCCAGCGCCGACGGAAACACCATATATTTT. Its protein product is CATRASADGNTIYF.